The 5 T cell receptor beta chains presented below share a single source sample, sequenced in a study of shared clonotypes between healthy human individuals. Here immunoSEQ multiplex PCR was the method, and the copy in TCRdb shows in-frame clones only, minus some. The sample yields over a million clones, approximately 80% seen once. The sample consisted of memory CD4+ T cells from PBMCs. The subset: CD45RA-negative fraction. The receptors here all came from a young man in good health. Some clones in this sample may be carry-over from other donors' samples.

This sequence joins TRBV7-3 and TRBJ2-1, with D maybe TRBD1 (7 bases). Germline loops: CDR1 SGHTA, CDR2 FQGTGA. The V and J ends lost 4 bases and 4 bases respectively, with 8 bases between them. The CDR3 totals 13 residues. Here the CDR3 DNA reads TGTGCCAGCAGCTCAGGGGGGTACAATGAGCAGTTCTTC. Its protein product is CASSSGGYNEQFF.

J is TRBJ2-5 and V is TRBV7-8, with 9 bases aligning to TRBD2. Germline values: CDR1 SGHVS, CDR2 FQNEAQ. J lost 4 bases, V lost 1 base, and 4 bases had no gene match. This CDR3 spans 15 amino acids. The CDR3 DNA reads TGTGCCAGCAGCTTAGGCGGCGGGAGGGTAGAGACCCAGTACTTC. It encodes CASSLGGGRVETQYF.

The CDR3 reads CSVIVTGGNYGYTF. The CDR3 DNA is TGCAGCGTTATTGTAACGGGGGGCAACTATGGCTACACCTTC. The rearrangement uses TRBV29-1 and TRBJ1-2, with a tentative D call TRBD1 (6 bases). CDR1 and CDR2 from the germline V gene are SQVTM and ANQGSEA. Between the trimmed V and J ends, which lost 5 bases and 2 bases, there was a span of 15 bases. The CDR3 sequence is 14 residues long.

The DNA for the CDR3 is TGTGCCAGCAGCTTCAGGGTTTTTGGACTAGCGGGTACCTACGAGCAGTACTTC. Its protein product is CASSFRVFGLAGTYEQYF. This chain uses TRBV5-6 with TRBJ2-5; 11 bases map to TRBD2. The J call may be faulty, since TRBJ2-7 better matches the DNA end. The CDR3 consists of 18 residues. From germline, CDR1 is SGHDT and CDR2 YYEEEE.

The gene calls are TRBV7-2 and TRBJ2-5; D perhaps matches TRBD1 (6 bases). CDR1 and CDR2 from the germline V gene are SGHTA and FQGNSA. The CDR3 runs 15 residues. The V end was cut by 3 bases, the J end by 2 bases, with 13 bases between. CDR3: CASSFPLGGQETQYF. The DNA for the CDR3 is TGTGCCAGCAGCTTCCCTTTAGGGGGTCAAGAGACCCAGTACTTC.